These 20 T cell receptor beta chains were sequenced from one sample in a study of blood T cell repertoires in COVID-19. Profiled with immunoSEQ multiplex PCR; TCRdb holds only in-frame clones, not every one. The table shows roughly 73,000 clones, with approximately 86% occurring only once. Sequencing was performed on peripheral blood. Every receptor here comes from a man between 65 and 79 years old with active COVID-19.

The chain's CDR3 is CASTPRVTGETQYF. The DNA of the CDR3 is TGTGCCAGCACCCCGAGGGTCACGGGGGAGACCCAGTACTTC. V usage is TRBV7-2 and J usage is TRBJ2-5; perhaps TRBD2 as D (5 bases). The V end was cut by 7 bases, the J end by 5 bases, with 17 bases between. The germline gives CDR1 SGHTA, CDR2 FQGNSA. This CDR3 is built from 14 residues.

In this sample, this clone turned up once. The rearrangement joins TRBV20-1 to TRBJ2-5, with unresolved D. The CDR3 consists of 13 residues. Germline V gives CDR1 DFQATT, CDR2 SNEGSKA (reference sequence). V shed 3 bases and J shed 5 bases, with 13 bases lying between them. The CDR3 region has the DNA TGCAGTGCTAGTCGCGGTGTCTGGGAGACCCAGTACTTC. Protein: CSASRGVWETQYF.

The V gene is TRBV6-5, the J gene TRBJ2-7; TRBD2 matches 14 bases. CDR3 length equals 15 residues. Germline values: CDR1 MNHEY, CDR2 SVGAGI. Germline trimming cut 11 bases from V and 7 bases from J; bases unmatched to any gene: 13. The CDR3: CACQAGLAGGGEQYF. The DNA for the CDR3 is TGTGCCTGCCAAGCCGGACTAGCGGGAGGCGGTGAGCAGTACTTC.

The gene calls are TRBV12-3 or TRBV12-4 and TRBJ2-7; 7 nucleotides align to TRBD2. There are 12 residues in the CDR3. V lost 8 bases, J lost 1 base, and 2 bases stayed unmatched. The CDR3 is CASRRGSYEQYF. The DNA of the CDR3 is TGTGCCAGCCGGCGGGGGTCCTACGAGCAGTACTTC.

The chain combines TRBV6-5 with TRBJ1-2; no clear D gene. The CDR3 is 13 residues long. Trimming took 7 bases from V and 6 from J, leaving 15 bases between them. Germline V gene data show CDR1 as MNHEY and CDR2 as SVGAGI. CDR3 residues: CASTLRGEDGYTF. The CDR3 coding sequence is TGTGCCAGCACCCTCCGTGGTGAGGATGGCTACACCTTC.

This chain connects TRBV6-6 to TRBJ1-4; weak D call: TRBD1 (6 bases). Germline V gives CDR1 MNHNY, CDR2 SVGAGI (reference sequence). V was clipped by 2 bases and J by 7 bases, with 14 bases between them. The CDR3 spans 15 residues. The chain's CDR3 is CASSYRGGASEKLFF. Written as DNA, the CDR3 is TGTGCCAGCAGTTACCGGGGGGGGGCAAGTGAAAAACTGTTTTTT.

Here the CDR3 reads CASSLAPGGEQFF. The CDR3 DNA is TGTGCCAGCAGCTTGGCCCCGGGGGGCGAGCAGTTCTTC. The chain joins TRBV5-8 to TRBJ2-1; a possible D gene is TRBD2 (7 bases). Germline CDR1 reads SGHTS; CDR2 reads YDEGEE. With 0 bases removed from V and 10 bases from J, the gap between germline ends came to 11 bases. The CDR3 consists of 13 residues. Full variable domain (outside the CDR3, taken from reference TRBV5-8 and TRBJ2-1): EAGVTQSPTHLIKTRGQQATLRCSPISGHTSVYWYQQALGLGLQFLLWYDEGEERNRGNFPPRFSGRQFPNYSSELNVNALELEDSALYLCASSLAPGGEQFFGPGTRLTVL.

The rearrangement uses TRBV7-9 and TRBJ2-7; D possibly corresponds to TRBD2 (6 bases). The CDR3 is 16 amino acids. Trimming removed 5 bases at V and 2 bases at J, with 19 bases between. Germline assignment: CDR1 SEHNR and CDR2 FQNEAQ (reference sequence). CDR3: CASSRQTSPAAYEQYF. The DNA of the CDR3 is TGTGCCAGCAGCCGCCAGACTAGTCCAGCAGCCTACGAGCAGTACTTC.

This clone was found once. J is TRBJ2-7 and V is TRBV28; 7 positions match TRBD1. Unmatched junction bases numbered 8, after V lost 6 bases and J lost 0 bases. CDR1 and CDR2 from the germline V gene are MDHEN and SYDVKM. CDR3 size: 15 residues. CDR3 amino acids: CASSPPGQPSYEQYF. CDR3 nucleotides: TGTGCCAGCAGCCCCCCGGGACAGCCCTCCTACGAGCAGTACTTC.

The gene calls are TRBV3-1 (or the pseudogene TRBV3-2) and TRBJ2-6; D perhaps matches TRBD2 (6 bases). The length of the CDR3 is 17 residues. V shed 6 bases and J shed 4 bases, with 19 bases lying between them. Germline CDR1 is LGHDT and CDR2 is YNNKEL (reference sequence). In DNA, the CDR3 is TGTGCCAGCAGTCCCCCGGAGGGCCTGGGGGGGGCCAACGTCCTGACTTTC. This translates into CASSPPEGLGGANVLTF.

The V call is TRBV18, the J call TRBJ2-1; TRBD1 is a possible D gene (6 bases). Trimming took 2 bases from V and 1 from J, leaving 9 bases between them. The germline gives CDR1 KGHSH, CDR2 LQKENI. CDR3 size: 15 residues. The CDR3 nucleotides are TGTGCCAGCTCACCAACAGGGACGTCCTACAATGAGCAGTTCTTC. Translated, it gives CASSPTGTSYNEQFF. The full variable domain, in which reference TRBV18 and TRBJ2-1 provide the parts outside the CDR3, is NAGVMQNPRHLVRRRGQEARLRCSPMKGHSHVYWYRQLPEEGLKFMVYLQKENIIDESGMPKERFSAEFPKEGPSILRIQQVVRGDSAAYFCASSPTGTSYNEQFFGPGTRLTVL.

The genes are TRBV20-1 and TRBJ2-7; maybe TRBD1 (5 bases). Germline CDR1 and CDR2: DFQATT and SNEGSKA (reference sequence). Trimming took off 2 bases at V and 3 bases at J, with 5 bases between the two ends. This CDR3 spans 11 amino acids. CDR3 DNA: TGCAGTGCTAGACAGGGCTACGAGCAGTACTTC. This translates into CSARQGYEQYF.

This rearrangement joins TRBV7-9 to TRBJ2-3; TRBD2 aligns across 16 bases. Trimming removed 6 bases from V and 6 bases from J; junction bases left unmatched: 9. This CDR3 is 17 amino acids long. In germline, CDR1 is SEHNR, CDR2 FQNEAQ (reference sequence). The CDR3 sequence: CASRPGLAGGPGDTQYF. In DNA form, the CDR3 reads TGTGCCAGCAGGCCGGGACTAGCGGGAGGGCCGGGGGATACGCAGTATTTT.

The rearrangement joins TRBV5-6 to TRBJ2-7, with 13 bases that match TRBD2. CDR3 length: 17 amino acids. CDR1 and CDR2 from the germline V gene are SGHDT and YYEEEE. V gave up 1 base and J gave up 2 bases; unmatched junction bases: 6. The CDR3 DNA sequence: TGTGCCAGCAGCTTGAGGACTAGCGGGAGTTCCCCCTACGAGCAGTACTTC. It encodes CASSLRTSGSSPYEQYF.

V is TRBV5-1 and J is TRBJ2-7; 16 bases are a match to TRBD2. The CDR3 contains 16 residues. Trimming cost V 3 bases and J 5 bases; bases outside gene matches: 5. Germline lookup yields CDR1 SGHRS and CDR2 YFSETQ. The CDR3: CASSWTGTSGRDEQYF. The CDR3, as DNA: TGCGCCAGCAGCTGGACAGGGACTAGCGGGAGGGACGAGCAGTACTTC.

The CDR3 sequence is CARHRVERTLYEQYF. CDR3 sequence (DNA): TGTGCCAGGCACCGAGTGGAGCGGACCCTCTACGAGCAGTACTTC. The J gene is TRBJ2-7, the V gene TRBV19; D is perhaps TRBD2 (5 bases). Germline CDR1 LNHDA, CDR2 SQIVND (reference sequence). The CDR3 extends over 15 amino acids. Between the trimmed V and J ends, which lost 9 bases and 3 bases, there was a span of 21 bases. The whole variable domain, remainder taken from reference TRBV19 and TRBJ2-7, is DGGITQSPKYLFRKEGQNVTLSCEQNLNHDAMYWYRQDPGQGLRLIYYSQIVNDFQKGDIAEGYSVSREKKESFPLTVTSAQKNPTAFYLCARHRVERTLYEQYFGPGTRLTVT.

This clone was counted a single time. The V and J genes are TRBV7-2 and TRBJ2-1, with unresolved D. CDR3 length: 15 amino acids. The V gene's germline CDR1 is SGHTA and CDR2 FQGNSA. Between the trimmed V and J ends, which lost 10 bases and 0 bases, there was a span of 16 bases. Written as DNA, the CDR3 is TGTGCCACCCGGGTGAGAGCAACCTCCTACAATGAGCAGTTCTTC. It encodes CATRVRATSYNEQFF.

The chain's CDR3 is CASRPGMAEKLFF. The CDR3, as DNA: TGTGCCAGCAGGCCCGGGATGGCTGAAAAACTGTTTTTT. The gene calls are TRBV28 and TRBJ1-4; D is uncertain. CDR1 is MDHEN and CDR2 is SYDVKM in the germline V gene. The CDR3 runs to 13 residues. Trimming removed 6 bases at V and 7 bases at J, with 12 bases between.

Here the CDR3 reads CASSLRDRHNEQFF. CDR3 coding DNA: TGTGCCAGTAGTCTCAGGGACAGACACAATGAGCAGTTCTTC. The V and J genes are TRBV19 and TRBJ2-1, with TRBD1 matching 7 bases. From germline, CDR1 is LNHDA and CDR2 SQIVND (reference sequence). CDR3 length: 14 residues. With V trimmed by 5 bases and J by 5 bases, 6 bases remained unmatched.

This chain links TRBV6-5 with TRBJ1-1; the D gene is possibly TRBD1 (6 bases). The CDR3 extends over 14 amino acids. Trimming left V 8 bases short and J 1 base short, with 14 bases between. Per germline, CDR1 MNHEY and CDR2 SVGAGI. The CDR3 nucleotides are TGTGCCAGCGAAGGGGGGGGGCGGAACACTGAAGCTTTCTTT. This encodes CASEGGGRNTEAFF.